Only one count was recorded for the clone carrying this T cell receptor (beta chain). Authors' analysis steps: Scientists estimated how many nucleated cells there were by amplifying reference gene primers. Only in-frame clones appear in the TCRdb table, and some are missing; sequencing was by immunoSEQ multiplex PCR. The DNA was the basis for D and trimming; V, J and clone size are from that table. Here the sample spans under 300,000 clones, roughly 80% being singletons. These data belong to a study of blood T cell repertoires in COVID-19. Study in general: Samples representing acute and convalescent COVID-19 were sourced from the United States, Italy and Spain. PBMCs, B-cell-depleted T cells, or T cells were the source of the cDNA or gDNA that made up the material.

With 5 bases clipped from V and 3 bases from J, the junction kept 16 bases outside the gene matches. The CDR3 contains 18 residues. Germline lookup yields CDR1 SEHNR and CDR2 FQNEAQ (reference sequence). This chain joins TRBV7-9 and TRBJ1-1; TRBD1 agrees at 9 bases. What was sequenced was peripheral blood. This receptor was obtained from a young woman with acute or convalescent COVID-19. CDR3 region: CASSPTDPRDRVHTEAFF. The CDR3 nucleotides read TGTGCCAGCAGCCCGACCGACCCCCGGGACAGGGTACACACTGAAGCTTTCTTT.